These 21 T cell receptor beta chains were all obtained from the same sample, sequenced in a study of cytomegalovirus exposure and HLA in healthy donors. The PCR was carried out with 60 Vbeta primers and 13 Jbeta primers. TCRdb keeps only in-frame clones here, not all; method: immunoSEQ multiplex PCR. The sample has some 100,000 clones; roughly 82% are singletons. The sequenced material came from PBMCs. The receptors were gathered from a woman aged 18-29 years in good health and CMV-seronegative.

For the CDR3, the DNA is TGTGCCAGCAGTTACTCGACAGCCATTGGAAACACCATATATTTT. As protein: CASSYSTAIGNTIYF. The gene calls are TRBV6-5 and TRBJ1-3; D may be TRBD1 (5 bases). Looked up from germline, CDR1 is MNHEY and CDR2 is SVGAGI. Trimming removed 0 bases from V and 3 bases from J, with 9 bases in between. CDR3 size: 15 residues.

The rearrangement uses TRBV18 and TRBJ1-2, with 7 bases lining up with TRBD1. Per the germline V gene, CDR1 is KGHSH and CDR2 is LQKENI. The CDR3 loop spans 16 amino acids. The ends lost 4 bases at V and 4 bases at J; junction bases unmatched: 12. The CDR3 DNA sequence: TGTGCCAGCTCACGATCGGACAGGCCTCAACCCTATGGCTACACCTTC. It yields the protein CASSRSDRPQPYGYTF.

This clone was seen once. The V call is TRBV28, the J call TRBJ2-5; 8 nucleotides match TRBD2. The germline V gene has CDR1 MDHEN and CDR2 SYDVKM. The V segment lost 6 bases and the J segment 4 bases; nucleotides outside the gene matches: 13. This CDR3 contains 16 residues. In DNA, the CDR3 is TGTGCCAGCAGCCTCACCTCAGCGGGAGACGGAGAGACCCAGTACTTC. Its protein is CASSLTSAGDGETQYF.

This clone has more than one count but fewer than ten. The rearrangement joins TRBV6-4 to TRBJ2-3; D remains ambiguous. V lost 0 bases and J 8 bases, leaving 12 bases between the germline ends. The CDR3 is 14 residues long. Germline V CDR1 and CDR2: MRHNA, SNTAGT. CDR3 sequence: CASSDSTPSSTQYF. The CDR3 bases are TGTGCCAGCAGTGACTCGACCCCTAGTAGTACGCAGTATTTT.

The chain combines TRBV19 with TRBJ2-3; 7 positions match TRBD2. V shed 3 bases and J 5 bases; nucleotides not matched to a gene: 2. CDR3 length: 13 residues. Looked up from germline, CDR1 is LNHDA and CDR2 is SQIVND (reference sequence). In DNA, the CDR3 is TGTGCCAGTAGTATCATAGCGGGAGATACGCAGTATTTT. It codes for CASSIIAGDTQYF.

This chain links TRBV15 with TRBJ2-7; TRBD1 aligns across 7 bases. Germline CDR1 LNHNV, CDR2 YYDKDF (reference sequence). The V gene end was trimmed by 0 bases and the J gene end by 4 bases; junction bases not matched to a gene: 9. The CDR3 contains 16 residues. Written as DNA, the CDR3 is TGTGCCACCAGCAGAGACCGACAGGGTGCGCCGTACGAGCAGTACTTC. Translation: CATSRDRQGAPYEQYF.

This clone was seen only a few times. The chain combines TRBV6-5 with TRBJ2-6; maybe TRBD2 (6 bases). CDR1 and CDR2 from the germline V gene are MNHEY and SVGAGI. The CDR3 contains 15 residues. Trimming took 7 bases from V and 1 from J, leaving 11 bases between them. The CDR3 reads CASTLRGSGANVLTF. The CDR3 region has the DNA TGTGCCAGCACCCTTCGGGGGTCTGGGGCCAACGTCCTGACTTTC.

The genes are TRBV5-5 and TRBJ1-5; D unclear. The CDR3 spans 16 residues. V lost 4 bases to trimming and J lost 0 bases, with 14 bases between them. The germline CDR1 and CDR2 sequences are SGHKS and YYEKEE (reference sequence). CDR3 bases: TGTGCCAGCAGCGCGAGAACAGTTAATAGCAATCAGCCCCAGCATTTT. Translating it yields CASSARTVNSNQPQHF.

The gene calls are TRBV5-4 and TRBJ2-3, with a tentative D call TRBD2 (6 bases). In germline, CDR1 is SGHNT, CDR2 YYREEE (reference sequence). CDR3 length: 15 residues. Trimming removed 4 bases from V and 2 bases from J, with 14 bases in between. In DNA, the CDR3 is TGTGCCAGCAGCGGCCGGGACTTCCTCACAGATACGCAGTATTTT. It is translated as CASSGRDFLTDTQYF.

In its sample, this clone was seen once. The J gene is TRBJ1-1, the V gene TRBV11-3; no clear D gene. V lost 6 bases and J lost 6, with 8 bases in between. This CDR3 has 11 amino acids. Germline-derived CDR1 and CDR2 are SGHNT and YENEEA. The CDR3 protein is CASSAGAEAFF. The CDR3 bases are TGTGCCAGCAGTGCCGGGGCTGAAGCTTTCTTT.

The chain employs TRBV7-6 and TRBJ2-6; 11 bases are shared with TRBD2. Germline lookup yields CDR1 SGHVS and CDR2 FNYEAQ. The junction had 6 bases not matched to a gene; V was cut back by 5 bases and J by 0 bases. The CDR3 has 18 residues. The CDR3 protein is CASSLTSGRASGANVLTF. The CDR3 coding sequence is TGTGCCAGCAGCCTTACTAGCGGGAGAGCCTCTGGGGCCAACGTCCTGACTTTC.

This clone showed up just a few times. The rearrangement joins TRBV6-6 to TRBJ2-3; tentatively, D is TRBD2 (6 bases). Germline assignment: CDR1 MNHNY and CDR2 SVGAGI (reference sequence). Trimming cost V 6 bases and J 1 base, with 11 bases left between them. The CDR3 has 14 amino acids. The CDR3 nucleotides read TGTGCCAGCAGCCAAAGGAGGGGCACAGATACGCAGTATTTT. Encoded protein: CASSQRRGTDTQYF.

The CDR3 is CASSLKAPVAGGRKQYF. The CDR3 region has the DNA TGTGCCAGCTCCCTTAAGGCGCCAGTAGCGGGAGGGAGGAAGCAGTACTTC. V is TRBV27 and J is TRBJ2-7, with 11 bases identical to TRBD2. Germline V lookup: CDR1 MNHEY, CDR2 SMNVEV (reference sequence). The CDR3 has 17 amino acids. The V and J ends lost 8 bases and 8 bases, in that order; junction bases with no gene match: 20.

The genes are TRBV28 and TRBJ1-2, with D unresolved. The germline gives CDR1 MDHEN, CDR2 SYDVKM. CDR3 length: 12 residues. V was pared by 2 bases and J by 13 bases, with 14 bases between. The CDR3 is CASSLLGRVVTF. The CDR3 DNA is TGTGCCAGCAGTTTACTGGGGAGGGTGGTCACCTTC.

The chain links TRBV7-2 to TRBJ2-7; 14 positions agree with TRBD2. The CDR3 consists of 15 residues. Per the germline V gene, CDR1 is SGHTA and CDR2 is FQGNSA. V was pared by 6 bases and J by 6 bases, with 7 bases of the junction left unmatched. Here the CDR3 DNA reads TGTGCCAGCAGTTGGGGACTAGCGGGAGAGGGCGAGCAGTACTTC. Translation gives CASSWGLAGEGEQYF.

The CDR3 reads CASSVGARPGGWNTEAFF. In DNA form, the CDR3 reads TGTGCCAGCAGCGTAGGGGCGCGGCCAGGGGGCTGGAACACTGAAGCTTTCTTT. The chain employs TRBV9 and TRBJ1-1; 8 nucleotides match TRBD1. CDR1 SGDLS and CDR2 YYNGEE come from the germline V gene. The V gene end was trimmed by 0 bases and the J gene end by 1 base; junction bases not matched to a gene: 11. CDR3 length: 18 residues.

The chain is built from TRBV11-2 and TRBJ1-4, with 10 bases that match TRBD1. V was clipped by 8 bases and J by 3 bases; unmatched bases: 9. The CDR3 sequence is 16 residues long. Germline CDR1 reads SGHAT; CDR2 reads FQNNGV. The CDR3 sequence is CASGPQTGGPNEKLFF. The CDR3 bases are TGTGCCAGCGGCCCCCAGACAGGGGGCCCTAATGAAAAACTGTTTTTT.

CDR3 bases: TGTGCCAGCAGACCCGCGGACAGGATGAACACTGAAGCTTTCTTT. Translation gives CASRPADRMNTEAFF. The chain couples TRBV28 to TRBJ1-1; 7 positions agree with TRBD1. Losses at the gene ends were 6 bases for V and 0 bases for J; bases not matched to a gene: 7. The CDR3 sequence is 15 residues long. CDR1 is MDHEN, CDR2 SYDVKM, per germline.

This chain joins TRBV27 and TRBJ2-5, with 10 bases matching TRBD2. This CDR3 region has 17 residues. With V trimmed by 3 bases and J by 1 base, 8 bases remained unmatched. Per germline, CDR1 MNHEY and CDR2 SMNVEV (reference sequence). The CDR3 region is CASSFRWASGGQETQYF. In nucleotides, the CDR3 is TGTGCCAGCAGTTTTCGGTGGGCTAGCGGGGGCCAAGAGACCCAGTACTTC.

This chain links TRBV30 with TRBJ2-7, with TRBD2 as a possible D gene (5 bases). V lost 5 bases and J 2 bases, leaving 13 bases between the germline ends. The CDR3 sequence is 13 residues long. Germline CDR1 and CDR2: GTSNPN and SVGIG (reference sequence). In DNA, the CDR3 is TGTGCCTGGTCCCGGACTCGGACCTACGAGCAGTACTTC. Amino acid sequence: CAWSRTRTYEQYF.

This clone occurred once. V is TRBV2 and J is TRBJ1-4; 8 bases are shared with TRBD1. The CDR3 loop spans 18 amino acids. CDR1 is SNHLY and CDR2 is FYNNEI in the germline V gene. V shed 10 bases and J 4 bases; nucleotides not matched to a gene: 20. This chain's CDR3 is CATSADREGLGSNEKLFF. CDR3 nucleotides: TGTGCCACCTCCGCGGACAGGGAGGGCCTAGGGAGTAATGAAAAACTGTTTTTT.